This is a list of T cell receptor beta chains from one sample in a study of blood T cell repertoires in COVID-19. Generated by immunoSEQ multiplex PCR, the TCRdb table keeps only in-frame clones and is missing some. Of roughly 230,000 clones listed, over 75% were seen once; the top ten hold around 7%. The source material was PBMCs or T cells enriched from blood (not recorded which). These TCRs come from a man younger than 40 in a cohort exposed to, infected with or recovered from COVID-19 (not recorded which). Each CDR3 is given with its conserved first and last residue. A D gene is named only where the DNA matches it firmly. Rows give clone size only sometimes, using once, few, many, or a class for an expanded clone.

j_call	v_call	clone_size	d_call	cdr3_aa	cdr3_nt
TRBJ2-1	TRBV9	once	-	CASSATGYNEQFF	TGTGCCAGCAGCGCGACAGGTTACAATGAGCAGTTCTTC
TRBJ2-2	TRBV7-3	-	TRBD2	CASSLTPGGGGELFF	TGTGCCAGCAGCTTAACGCCGGGAGGGGGCGGGGAGCTGTTTTTT
TRBJ2-1	TRBV28	-	TRBD2	CASSLTSGSYNEQFF	TGTGCCAGCAGTTTAACTAGCGGGAGCTACAATGAGCAGTTCTTC
TRBJ1-1	TRBV6-5	-	-	CASSYDPSTRTEAFF	TGTGCCAGCAGTTACGACCCGTCGACTCGAACTGAAGCTTTCTTT
TRBJ1-6	TRBV6-1	few	-	CASSVSSGRSGYSPLHF	TGTGCCAGCAGTGTCTCTTCAGGGCGATCGGGCTATTCACCCCTCCACTTT
TRBJ1-1	TRBV9	few	TRBD1	CASSSGTGGFTEAFF	TGTGCCAGCAGCTCCGGGACAGGGGGCTTCACTGAAGCTTTCTTT
TRBJ1-4	TRBV28	once	TRBD1	CASSLARIPGQGRGEKLFF	TGTGCCAGCAGTTTGGCCCGAATACCGGGACAGGGAAGGGGTGAAAAACTGTTTTTT
TRBJ2-7	TRBV6-6	-	TRBD2	CASSQGLAGGFFVFSYEQYF	TGTGCCAGCAGTCAGGGACTAGCGGGAGGTTTTTTCGTTTTCTCCTACGAGCAGTACTTC
TRBJ1-1	TRBV5-8	-	-	CASSLGAFEAFF	TGTGCCAGCAGCTTAGGAGCGTTCGAAGCTTTCTTT
TRBJ1-6	TRBV19	once	TRBD1	CASSDGTGRNSPLHF	TGTGCCAGTAGTGACGGGACAGGGAGGAATTCACCCCTCCACTTT
TRBJ2-7	TRBV5-1	once	-	CASSLDISSEQYF	TGCGCCAGCAGCTTAGACATCAGCTCCGAGCAGTACTTC
TRBJ1-2	TRBV5-1	-	TRBD1	CASSPRAQGANYGYTF	TGCGCCAGCAGCCCGCGGGCACAGGGGGCTAACTATGGCTACACCTTC
TRBJ2-1	TRBV6-5	-	TRBD1	CASRRQGSGNEQFF	TGTGCCAGCAGACGACAGGGGAGCGGGAATGAGCAGTTCTTC
TRBJ2-1	TRBV21-1	-	-	CASTEGLAGFHEQFF	TGTGCCAGCACAGAGGGGCTAGCGGGTTTCCATGAGCAGTTCTTC
TRBJ2-7	TRBV5-4	-	TRBD1	CASSEGTALYEQYF	TGTGCCAGCAGCGAGGGGACAGCGCTCTACGAGCAGTACTTC
TRBJ1-6	TRBV6-5	-	-	CASRVDGGEYSPLHF	TGTGCCAGCAGGGTTGACGGAGGGGAATATTCACCCCTCCACTTT
TRBJ1-6	TRBV10-3	-	TRBD1	CAISEGPGTAVRPLHF	TGTGCCATCAGTGAAGGGCCGGGGACAGCTGTGAGGCCCCTCCACTTT
TRBJ2-3	TRBV11-2	-	-	CASGRQGQGSTDTQYF	TGTGCCAGCGGGCGTCAGGGGCAGGGTAGCACAGATACGCAGTATTTT
TRBJ2-7	TRBV2	many	-	CASGGLRYEQYF	TGTGCCAGCGGGGGACTTCGCTACGAGCAGTACTTC
TRBJ2-7	TRBV11-2	-	-	CASSLEASSSYEQYF	TGTGCCAGCAGCTTAGAGGCTAGCTCCTCCTACGAGCAGTACTTC
TRBJ1-5	TRBV28	few	-	CASSFGGNQPQHF	TGTGCCAGCAGTTTCGGGGGCAATCAGCCCCAGCATTTT
TRBJ1-2	TRBV28	few	-	CASSLIAGVTNYGYTF	TGTGCCAGCAGTTTAATAGCAGGGGTTACTAACTATGGCTACACCTTC
TRBJ1-1	TRBV7-8	-	-	CASSLEGGIRNTEAFF	TGTGCCAGCAGCTTAGAGGGCGGGATACGGAACACTGAAGCTTTCTTT
TRBJ1-1	TRBV7-3	-	-	CASSFGGNTEAFF	TGTGCCAGCAGCTTCGGGGGGAACACTGAAGCTTTCTTT
TRBJ2-7	TRBV9	-	TRBD2	CASSVGGSGNEQYF	TGTGCCAGCAGCGTAGGCGGGAGCGGGAACGAGCAGTACTTC
TRBJ2-6	TRBV7-8	few	-	CASSKLGRGRTGANVLTF	TGTGCCAGCAGCAAACTGGGGCGGGGGCGGACTGGGGCCAACGTCCTGACTTTC
TRBJ2-6	TRBV24-1	-	-	CATSEESGANVLTF	TGTGCCACCAGTGAGGAGTCCGGGGCCAACGTCCTGACTTTC
TRBJ2-7	TRBV5-1	once	TRBD1	CASSLDRSYEQYF	TGCGCCAGCAGCCTGGACAGGTCCTACGAGCAGTACTTC
TRBJ1-1	TRBV29-1	-	-	CSAGRSNTEAFF	TGCAGCGCTGGCCGTTCGAACACTGAAGCTTTCTTT
TRBJ2-3	TRBV7-9	-	-	CASSSDSTDTQYF	TGTGCCAGCAGCTCCGACAGTACAGATACGCAGTATTTT
TRBJ1-1	TRBV14	-	-	CASSQVGGLSEAFF	TGTGCCAGCAGCCAAGTTGGAGGACTTAGTGAAGCTTTCTTT
TRBJ1-6	TRBV7-2	once	TRBD1	CASAKAPQGASPLHF	TGTGCCAGCGCTAAGGCCCCCCAGGGGGCTTCACCCCTCCACTTT
TRBJ1-5	TRBV6-1	once	-	CASSEGGWSNQPQHF	TGTGCCAGCAGTGAAGGAGGCTGGAGCAATCAGCCCCAGCATTTT
TRBJ1-2	TRBV10-3	-	-	CAISESVREGYTF	TGTGCCATCAGTGAGTCGGTGAGGGAGGGCTACACCTTC
TRBJ2-3	TRBV18	-	-	CASSPPRRGTDTQYF	TGTGCCAGCTCACCACCGCGTCGGGGCACAGATACGCAGTATTTT
TRBJ2-7	TRBV4-3	few	-	CASSQDPQGGPYEQYF	TGCGCCAGCAGCCAAGATCCCCAGGGCGGTCCCTACGAGCAGTACTTC
TRBJ1-1	TRBV5-4	once	-	CASSLVARGNTEAFF	TGTGCCAGCAGCTTGGTTGCTCGGGGGAACACTGAAGCTTTCTTT
TRBJ1-1	TRBV2	many	-	CASSEALQGGNTEAFF	TGTGCCAGCAGTGAAGCGCTTCAGGGCGGGAACACTGAAGCTTTCTTT
TRBJ2-1	TRBV19	-	TRBD1	CASSIVLVWTGVYNEQFF	TGTGCCAGTAGTATTGTTCTTGTGTGGACAGGGGTCTACAATGAGCAGTTCTTC
TRBJ1-5	TRBV27	-	-	CASSLYTNQPQHF	TGTGCCAGCAGTTTATACACAAATCAGCCCCAGCATTTT
TRBJ2-2	TRBV12-5	-	-	CASGFDTGELFF	TGTGCTAGTGGTTTCGACACCGGGGAGCTGTTTTTT
TRBJ2-7	TRBV6-5	-	-	CASSYFFSAGEQYF	TGTGCCAGCAGTTACTTTTTTAGCGCCGGCGAGCAGTACTTC
TRBJ2-6	TRBV18	once	TRBD1	CASSPTGGSGANVLTF	TGTGCCAGCTCACCAACAGGGGGTTCCGGGGCCAACGTCCTGACTTTC
TRBJ1-3	TRBV5-1	-	-	CASSPSGGNTIYF	TGCGCCAGCAGCCCGAGTGGTGGAAACACCATATATTTT
TRBJ1-2	TRBV5-1	-	TRBD1	CASSQGQGLLGGYTF	TGCGCCAGCAGCCAAGGACAGGGACTATTAGGAGGCTACACCTTC
TRBJ2-2	TRBV7-8	-	-	CASSPHRVHVGELFF	TGTGCCAGCAGCCCACACAGGGTTCACGTCGGGGAGCTGTTTTTT
TRBJ2-7	TRBV5-1	-	TRBD1	CASSPSTGLYEQYF	TGCGCCAGCAGCCCATCGACAGGGCTGTACGAGCAGTACTTC
TRBJ2-5	TRBV6-5	-	-	CASSYSSLTGETQYF	TGTGCCAGCAGTTACAGCTCCTTGACGGGGGAGACCCAGTACTTC
TRBJ2-1	TRBV10-3	-	-	CAISSTPNNEQFF	TGTGCCATCAGTTCAACTCCGAACAATGAGCAGTTCTTC
TRBJ2-5	TRBV11-3	-	-	CASSLGSGQETQYF	TGTGCCAGCAGCTTGGGTAGCGGACAAGAGACCCAGTACTTC
TRBJ2-1	TRBV5-4	-	-	CASSPGTAGYEQFF	TGTGCCAGCAGCCCAGGGACAGCGGGCTATGAGCAGTTCTTC
TRBJ2-3	TRBV4-2	-	TRBD2	CASSQDQLSSGITDTQYF	TGTGCCAGCAGCCAAGATCAGCTGTCTAGCGGGATTACAGATACGCAGTATTTT
TRBJ2-7	TRBV7-8	once	-	CASSPLRRTYEQYF	TGTGCCAGCAGCCCTCTAAGGCGGACCTACGAGCAGTACTTC
TRBJ1-1	TRBV28	-	TRBD1	CASSSPEGAPISWTEAFF	TGTGCCAGCAGTTCTCCCGAGGGGGCGCCTATCAGTTGGACTGAAGCTTTCTTT
TRBJ1-2	TRBV21-1	once	-	CASSTLRGGPGYGYTF	TGTGCCAGCAGCACCCTCCGAGGGGGACCTGGCTATGGCTACACCTTC
TRBJ2-3	TRBV15	-	-	CATQDISTDTQYF	TGTGCCACACAGGACATAAGCACAGATACGCAGTATTTT